The rows below give T cell receptor beta chains drawn from one sample of a study of CD8 T cells in ankylosing spondylitis. From the 5' RACE reads, TCRdb called clonotypes with MiXCR, one entry per CDR3 protein. The data hold roughly 370,000 distinct CDR3 sequences, with 20% to 25% observed a single time. Sequencing used blood, either unsorted or a sorted T cell fraction (not recorded which). The receptors shown here come from a male donor with ankylosing spondylitis. CDR3s include the opening cysteine and the closing phenylalanine or tryptophan. Fields, in order: CDR3 DNA, CDR3 protein, J gene, V gene, clone size, D gene. The D gene is left open where the match is weak. Size is stated for part of the rows, as once, few or many counts, or as a class when the clone is expanded.

TGTGCCACCAGCCGGTTCGGTCAACAACTAAATACGCAGTATTTT CATSRFGQQLNTQYF TRBJ2-3 TRBV15 few -
TGTGCCAGCAGCCAAGACCGGGCAGTTAATTCACCCCTCCACTTT CASSQDRAVNSPLHF TRBJ1-6 TRBV14 few -
TGTGCCAGCAGCTTAGAGGCGGGACTAGCGCCGCAGTTCTTC CASSLEAGLAPQFF TRBJ2-1 TRBV7-7 few TRBD2
TGCAGTGCTACAGAACTAGCGCAAGTACAGTTCTTC CSATELAQVQFF TRBJ2-1 TRBV20-1 - TRBD2
TGTGCCAGCAGTTCACCGACCGTCTCTGGGGCCAACGTCCTGACTTTC CASSSPTVSGANVLTF TRBJ2-6 TRBV12-3/TRBV12-4 few -
TGCAGTGCCCAGAGGGAAGCCGGGACTAGCGGGAGGGCCTCGGGTTACGAGCAGTACTTC CSAQREAGTSGRASGYEQYF TRBJ2-7 TRBV20-1 - TRBD2
TGCAGTGCTAGTTCCCTAGCGGGATCAGATACGCAGTATTTT CSASSLAGSDTQYF TRBJ2-3 TRBV20-1 - TRBD2
TGTGCCAGCAGCTTAGAAGTGGGAGTGGAGACCCAGTACTTC CASSLEVGVETQYF TRBJ2-5 TRBV7-2 many -
TGCGCCAGCAGCTTGTCATTGAGTATGGGGGGCGAGGCTGAAGCTTTCTTT CASSLSLSMGGEAEAFF TRBJ1-1 TRBV5-1 - -
TGTGCCAGCAGTTACTCCCGGACAGGGGAAGCTTTCTTT CASSYSRTGEAFF TRBJ1-1 TRBV6-6 many TRBD1
TGTGCCAGCAGCTTAAAGACTAGCGGGAGCTGGAGGGGAAAAGAGACCCAGTACTTC CASSLKTSGSWRGKETQYF TRBJ2-5 TRBV11-2 few TRBD2
TGTGCCAGCAGCTTTTCGGCGGGAACCCAAGAGACCCAGTACTTC CASSFSAGTQETQYF TRBJ2-5 TRBV7-2 once -